This TCR beta chain was profiled in a study of cytomegalovirus exposure and HLA in healthy donors. General study results and limits: A later analysis, which compared TCR beta chains of equal frequency, found the HLA-associated ones more clonally expanded.

The PCR employed 60 Vbeta primers together with 13 Jbeta primers. Only in-frame clones appear in the TCRdb table, and some are missing; sequencing was by immunoSEQ multiplex PCR. The data show around 200,000 clones, 86% seen once. For this clone: Its antigen is still unknown.

Trimming took 5 bases from V and 7 from J, leaving 16 bases between them. The germline CDR1 and CDR2 sequences are SGHTS and YDEGEE. The length of the CDR3 is 13 residues. Sequencing used PBMCs. V usage is TRBV5-8 and J usage is TRBJ2-7, with a possible D match to TRBD1 (5 bases). The TCR comes from a woman in her 30s in good health and CMV-seronegative. The CDR3 sequence is CASSHGHLREQYF. In nucleotides, the CDR3 is TGTGCCAGCAGTCACGGACACCTTCGGGAGCAGTACTTC.